This entry concerns a single TCR beta chain. Each CDR3 protein is one row after TCRdb ran MiXCR on the PCR reads. The sample lists about 640,000 distinct CDR3 sequences; about 20% were seen once. CDR1 and CDR2 (germline): SNHLY, FYNNEI. Trimming pared 7 bases from V and 3 bases from J, leaving 19 bases between. The length of the CDR3 is 15 residues. The sample originates from a study of molecular identifiers for immune sequencing clone quantification. Sequenced: naive CD8+ T cells from blood, with Jurkat cell RNA spiked in. Documented subset: FACS-sorted CD8+CD4-CCR7+CD45RA+ naive T cells. The rearrangement uses TRBV2 and TRBJ2-7; D unresolved. This TCR was sampled from a human donor in good health. Some libraries in this study had Jurkat cell RNA spiked in. DNA of the CDR3: TGTGCCAGCATCCATCCCCGGGCCAAAATCTACGAGCAGTACTTC. Protein sequence: CASIHPRAKIYEQYF.